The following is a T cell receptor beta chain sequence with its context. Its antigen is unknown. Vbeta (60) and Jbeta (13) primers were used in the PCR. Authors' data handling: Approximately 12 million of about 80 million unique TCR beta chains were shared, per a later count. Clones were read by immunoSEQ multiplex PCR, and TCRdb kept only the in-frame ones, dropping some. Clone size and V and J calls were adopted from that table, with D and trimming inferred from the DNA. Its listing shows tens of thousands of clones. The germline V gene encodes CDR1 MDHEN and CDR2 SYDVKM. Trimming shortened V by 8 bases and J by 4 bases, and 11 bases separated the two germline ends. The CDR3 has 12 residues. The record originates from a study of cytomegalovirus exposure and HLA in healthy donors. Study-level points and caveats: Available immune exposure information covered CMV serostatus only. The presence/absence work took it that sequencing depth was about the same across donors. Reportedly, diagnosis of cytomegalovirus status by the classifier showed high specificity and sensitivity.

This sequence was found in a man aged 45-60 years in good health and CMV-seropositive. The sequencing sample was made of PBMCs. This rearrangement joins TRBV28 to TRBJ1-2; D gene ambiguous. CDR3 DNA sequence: TGTGCCAGCGGGCGAGGGAGCTATGGCTACACCTTC. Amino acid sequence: CASGRGSYGYTF.